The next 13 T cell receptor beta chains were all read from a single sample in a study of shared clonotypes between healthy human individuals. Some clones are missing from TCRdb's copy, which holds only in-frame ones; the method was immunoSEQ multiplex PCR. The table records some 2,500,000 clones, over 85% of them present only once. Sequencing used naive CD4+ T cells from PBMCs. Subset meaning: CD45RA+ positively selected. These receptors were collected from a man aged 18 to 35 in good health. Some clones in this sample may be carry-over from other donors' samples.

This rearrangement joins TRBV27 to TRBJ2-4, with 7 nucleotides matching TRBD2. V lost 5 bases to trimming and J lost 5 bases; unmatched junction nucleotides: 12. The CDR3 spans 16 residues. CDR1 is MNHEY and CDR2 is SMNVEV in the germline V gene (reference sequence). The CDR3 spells CASSQSAGRRENIQYF. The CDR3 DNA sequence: TGTGCCAGCAGTCAATCTGCCGGGAGGCGGGAAAACATTCAGTACTTC.

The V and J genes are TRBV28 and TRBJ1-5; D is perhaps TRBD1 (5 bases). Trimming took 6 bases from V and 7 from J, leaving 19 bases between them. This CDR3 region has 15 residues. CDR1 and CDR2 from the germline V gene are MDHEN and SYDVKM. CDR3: CASRREGQGGQPQHF. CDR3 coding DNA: TGTGCCAGCAGACGGGAGGGGCAGGGTGGACAGCCCCAGCATTTT.

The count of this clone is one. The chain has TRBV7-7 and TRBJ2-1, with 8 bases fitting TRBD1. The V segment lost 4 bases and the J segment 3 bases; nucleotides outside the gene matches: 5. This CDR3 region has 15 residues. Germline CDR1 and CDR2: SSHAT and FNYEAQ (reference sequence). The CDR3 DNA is TGTGCCAGCAGCTCCGGACAGGGACACTACAATGAGCAGTTCTTC. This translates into CASSSGQGHYNEQFF.

The CDR3 spells CAISEWRGDTQYF. CDR3 DNA sequence: TGTGCCATCAGTGAGTGGCGAGGGGATACGCAGTATTTT. V gene TRBV10-3 combines with J gene TRBJ2-3; D may be TRBD2 (5 bases). The germline CDR1 and CDR2 sequences are ENHRY and SYGVKD. V lost 1 base and J 6 bases, leaving 8 bases between the germline ends. This CDR3 region has 13 residues.

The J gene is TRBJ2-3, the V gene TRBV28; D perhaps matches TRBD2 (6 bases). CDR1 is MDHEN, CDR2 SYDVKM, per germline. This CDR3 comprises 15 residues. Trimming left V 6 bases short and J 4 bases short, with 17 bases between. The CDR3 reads CASRSSGTPADTQYF. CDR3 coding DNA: TGTGCCAGCAGATCCTCAGGGACTCCGGCAGATACGCAGTATTTT.

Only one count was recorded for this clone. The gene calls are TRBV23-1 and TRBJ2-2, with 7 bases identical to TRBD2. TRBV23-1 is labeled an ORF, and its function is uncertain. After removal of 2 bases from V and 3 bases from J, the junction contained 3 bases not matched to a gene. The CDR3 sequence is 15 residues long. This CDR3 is CASSQGGRHTGELFF. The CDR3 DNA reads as TGCGCCAGCAGTCAAGGCGGGAGACACACCGGGGAGCTGTTTTTT.

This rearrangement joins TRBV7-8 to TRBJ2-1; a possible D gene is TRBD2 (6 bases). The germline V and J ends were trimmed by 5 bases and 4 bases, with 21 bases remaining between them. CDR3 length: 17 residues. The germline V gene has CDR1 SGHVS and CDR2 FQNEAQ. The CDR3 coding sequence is TGTGCCAGCAGCCCACTAGATGACCGGGACTCTTACAATGAGCAGTTCTTC. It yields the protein CASSPLDDRDSYNEQFF.

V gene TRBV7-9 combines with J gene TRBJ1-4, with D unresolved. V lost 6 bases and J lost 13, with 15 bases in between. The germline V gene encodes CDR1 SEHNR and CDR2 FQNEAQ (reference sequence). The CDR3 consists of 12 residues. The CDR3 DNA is TGTGCCAGCAGTCCAGTGGGGAACGGACTGTTTTTT. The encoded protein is CASSPVGNGLFF.

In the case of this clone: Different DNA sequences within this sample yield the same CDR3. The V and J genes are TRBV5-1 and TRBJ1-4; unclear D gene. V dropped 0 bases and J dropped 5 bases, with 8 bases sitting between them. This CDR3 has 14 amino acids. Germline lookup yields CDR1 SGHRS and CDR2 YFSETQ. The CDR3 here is CASSLGRINEKLFF. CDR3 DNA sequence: TGCGCCAGCAGCTTGGGCAGGATCAATGAAAAACTGTTTTTT.

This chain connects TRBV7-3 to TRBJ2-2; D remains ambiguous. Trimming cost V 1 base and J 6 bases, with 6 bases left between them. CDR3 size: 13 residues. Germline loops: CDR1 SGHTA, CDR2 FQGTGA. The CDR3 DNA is TGTGCCAGCAGCTTAAACTGGTCCGGGGAGCTGTTTTTT. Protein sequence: CASSLNWSGELFF.

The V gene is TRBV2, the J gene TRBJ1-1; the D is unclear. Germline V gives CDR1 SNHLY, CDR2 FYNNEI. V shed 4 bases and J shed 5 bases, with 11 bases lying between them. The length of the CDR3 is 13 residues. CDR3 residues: CASSALTVTEAFF. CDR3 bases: TGTGCCAGCAGTGCTCTTACGGTAACTGAAGCTTTCTTT.

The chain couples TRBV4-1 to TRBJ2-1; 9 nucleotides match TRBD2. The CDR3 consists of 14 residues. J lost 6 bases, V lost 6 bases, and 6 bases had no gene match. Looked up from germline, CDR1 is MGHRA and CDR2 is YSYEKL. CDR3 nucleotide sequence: TGCGCCAGCAGAATGGCTAGCGGGACCAATGAGCAGTTCTTC. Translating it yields CASRMASGTNEQFF.

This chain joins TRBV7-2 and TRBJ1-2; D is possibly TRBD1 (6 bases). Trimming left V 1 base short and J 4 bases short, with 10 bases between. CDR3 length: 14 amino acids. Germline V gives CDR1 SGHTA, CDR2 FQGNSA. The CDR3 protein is CASSLEQGSYGYTF. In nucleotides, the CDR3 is TGTGCCAGCAGCTTAGAGCAGGGGAGCTATGGCTACACCTTC.